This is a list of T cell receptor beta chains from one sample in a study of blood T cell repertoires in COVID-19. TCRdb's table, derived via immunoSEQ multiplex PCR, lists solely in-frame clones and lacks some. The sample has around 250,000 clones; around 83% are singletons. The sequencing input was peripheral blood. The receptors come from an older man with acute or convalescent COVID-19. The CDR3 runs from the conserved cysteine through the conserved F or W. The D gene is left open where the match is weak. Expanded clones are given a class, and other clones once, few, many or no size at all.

CDR3 DNA: TGTGCCAGCAGTCTCACAGGCAATCAGCCCCAGCATTTT
CDR3 protein: CASSLTGNQPQHF
J gene: TRBJ1-5
D gene: NA
clone size: NA
V gene: TRBV27

CDR3 DNA: TGTGCCAGCATCCCCAACTTTGGTGGCAATGAGCAGTTCTTC
CDR3 protein: CASIPNFGGNEQFF
J gene: TRBJ2-1
D gene: NA
clone size: NA
V gene: TRBV2

CDR3 DNA: TGCGCCAGCAGTACCGGGACAGGGGGCTACGAGCAGTACTTC
CDR3 protein: CASSTGTGGYEQYF
J gene: TRBJ2-7
D gene: TRBD1
clone size: NA
V gene: TRBV5-1

CDR3 DNA: TGTGCCAGCAGTTTTGGGCTTTTTTCGGGAGGGCCACGCGAGCAGTACTTC
CDR3 protein: CASSFGLFSGGPREQYF
J gene: TRBJ2-7
D gene: TRBD2
clone size: NA
V gene: TRBV28

CDR3 DNA: TGTGCCAGCAGTCCTCGCCCTAGCGCTACTGAGCAGTTCTTC
CDR3 protein: CASSPRPSATEQFF
J gene: TRBJ2-1
D gene: NA
clone size: NA
V gene: TRBV6-5

CDR3 DNA: TGCGCCAGCAGCTTGGTCCCACAGGGCGCGAACACTGAAGCTTTCTTT
CDR3 protein: CASSLVPQGANTEAFF
J gene: TRBJ1-1
D gene: NA
clone size: NA
V gene: TRBV5-1

CDR3 DNA: TGCGCCAGCAGCTTGGCCGCGAACGAGCAGTACTTC
CDR3 protein: CASSLAANEQYF
J gene: TRBJ2-7
D gene: NA
clone size: NA
V gene: TRBV5-1

CDR3 DNA: TGTGCCAGCAGTCCGCAGGACAGGGGGCGTCTCGCTGAAGCTTTCTTT
CDR3 protein: CASSPQDRGRLAEAFF
J gene: TRBJ1-1
D gene: TRBD1
clone size: NA
V gene: TRBV11-2

CDR3 DNA: TGTGCCAGCTCACCAGGGCTTGCCAACTATGGCTACACCTTC
CDR3 protein: CASSPGLANYGYTF
J gene: TRBJ1-2
D gene: NA
clone size: once
V gene: TRBV18

CDR3 DNA: TGTGCCAGCAGTCTACAGGGCTACGAGCAGTACTTC
CDR3 protein: CASSLQGYEQYF
J gene: TRBJ2-7
D gene: NA
clone size: NA
V gene: TRBV28

CDR3 DNA: TGTGCCAGCAGCTCGAGACCCCAGGGGAGAGCAGAGACCCAGTACTTC
CDR3 protein: CASSSRPQGRAETQYF
J gene: TRBJ2-5
D gene: NA
clone size: once
V gene: TRBV11-2

CDR3 DNA: TGTGCCAGCCAAGGTTCAAGACGAGGCGAGCAGTACTTC
CDR3 protein: CASQGSRRGEQYF
J gene: TRBJ2-7
D gene: NA
clone size: NA
V gene: TRBV2

CDR3 DNA: TGCGCCAGCAGCTTGGGGGGGACAGGGAGCGCCTACGAGCAGTACTTC
CDR3 protein: CASSLGGTGSAYEQYF
J gene: TRBJ2-7
D gene: TRBD1
clone size: NA
V gene: TRBV5-1

CDR3 DNA: TGTGCCAGCAGTTTAGGGGACAGGGGAGAAAAGTTCTTC
CDR3 protein: CASSLGDRGEKFF
J gene: TRBJ2-1
D gene: TRBD1
clone size: NA
V gene: TRBV12-3/TRBV12-4

CDR3 DNA: TGTGCGGGGGGGGCCAATGAGCAGTTCTTC
CDR3 protein: CAGGANEQFF
J gene: TRBJ2-1
D gene: NA
clone size: once
V gene: TRBV30

CDR3 DNA: TGTGCCAGCAGCTCAACCGGGACTAGCGGGAGGATCGCCTACGAGCAGTACTTC
CDR3 protein: CASSSTGTSGRIAYEQYF
J gene: TRBJ2-7
D gene: TRBD2
clone size: few
V gene: TRBV7-9

CDR3 DNA: TGTGCCAGCAGCTTTGGGACAGATGAGCGCCCTAACTATGGCTACACCTTC
CDR3 protein: CASSFGTDERPNYGYTF
J gene: TRBJ1-2
D gene: TRBD1
clone size: NA
V gene: TRBV5-5

CDR3 DNA: TGTGCCAGTAGTCCCCCAGGCGTTAAGCAGTTCTTC
CDR3 protein: CASSPPGVKQFF
J gene: TRBJ2-1
D gene: NA
clone size: NA
V gene: TRBV19

CDR3 DNA: TGTGCCAGCAGCGGGACAGGGTTACGGGAGCAGTACTTC
CDR3 protein: CASSGTGLREQYF
J gene: TRBJ2-7
D gene: TRBD1
clone size: NA
V gene: TRBV5-4

CDR3 DNA: TGCGCCAGCAGGGGACTCCTGGTGGAGACCCAGTACTTC
CDR3 protein: CASRGLLVETQYF
J gene: TRBJ2-5
D gene: NA
clone size: NA
V gene: TRBV5-1

CDR3 DNA: TGTGCCAGCAGCCAAGGAACGGTGAATTCACCCCTCCACTTT
CDR3 protein: CASSQGTVNSPLHF
J gene: TRBJ1-6
D gene: NA
clone size: NA
V gene: TRBV3-1/TRBV3-2

CDR3 DNA: TGTGCCAGCAGCGAAGGGACAGGGGGTAATCAGCCCCAGCATTTT
CDR3 protein: CASSEGTGGNQPQHF
J gene: TRBJ1-5
D gene: TRBD1
clone size: NA
V gene: TRBV7-8

CDR3 DNA: TGTGCCAGCTCACCAAGGGAGGGGCGCACAGATACGCAGTATTTT
CDR3 protein: CASSPREGRTDTQYF
J gene: TRBJ2-3
D gene: TRBD2
clone size: NA
V gene: TRBV18

CDR3 DNA: TGTGCCAGCAGCTGGGACCCTAGCGGGGGCACAGATACGCAGTATTTT
CDR3 protein: CASSWDPSGGTDTQYF
J gene: TRBJ2-3
D gene: TRBD2
clone size: NA
V gene: TRBV4-2

CDR3 DNA: TGTGCCATCAGTGACGGGACACAAAGAAACACCATATATTTT
CDR3 protein: CAISDGTQRNTIYF
J gene: TRBJ1-3
D gene: NA
clone size: NA
V gene: TRBV10-3

CDR3 DNA: TGCGCCAGCAGCGCCAGCGGGACTCTCACAGATACGCAGTATTTT
CDR3 protein: CASSASGTLTDTQYF
J gene: TRBJ2-3
D gene: TRBD2
clone size: NA
V gene: TRBV5-1

CDR3 DNA: TGTGCCAGCTCACCACCCTCGACAGGGGGAAGCGATGAGCAGTTCTTC
CDR3 protein: CASSPPSTGGSDEQFF
J gene: TRBJ2-1
D gene: TRBD1
clone size: NA
V gene: TRBV18

CDR3 DNA: TGTGCCAGCAGCTTGGGGGGGGCCGGGGCCAACGTCCTGACTTTC
CDR3 protein: CASSLGGAGANVLTF
J gene: TRBJ2-6
D gene: NA
clone size: once
V gene: TRBV11-2

CDR3 DNA: TGTGCCAGCAGCCAAGAGGTCCGCAAGAGCTATGGCTACACCTTC
CDR3 protein: CASSQEVRKSYGYTF
J gene: TRBJ1-2
D gene: NA
clone size: few
V gene: TRBV3-1/TRBV3-2

CDR3 DNA: TGTGCCAGCAGCGCCGACTCTAGCGCCGAGCAGTTCTTC
CDR3 protein: CASSADSSAEQFF
J gene: TRBJ2-1
D gene: NA
clone size: NA
V gene: TRBV9

CDR3 DNA: TGTGCCAGTAGTCCCGGGGGAGACTATAATTCACCCCTCCACTTT
CDR3 protein: CASSPGGDYNSPLHF
J gene: TRBJ1-6
D gene: NA
clone size: NA
V gene: TRBV19